The rows below give T cell receptor beta chains drawn from one sample of a study of CD8 T cells in Susac syndrome. One entry per CDR3 protein results from TCRdb running MiXCR on the immunoSEQ multiplex PCR reads. The sample has approximately 110,000 distinct CDR3 sequences, around 95% seen once. Sequenced: CD4+ T cells from PBMCs. These receptors were obtained from a human donor in good health. CDR3s include the opening cysteine and the closing phenylalanine or tryptophan. A D gene is named only where the DNA matches it firmly. A row's size may be missing; if present it is once, few, many or a size class.

v_gene,abundance,d_gene,j_gene,CDR3nt,CDR3aa
TRBV4-3,.,.,TRBJ2-1,TGCGCCAGCAGCCAAGATCCGTCTAGCTTGGGCGGATCCTACAATGAGCAGTTCTTC,CASSQDPSSLGGSYNEQFF
TRBV6-1,few,.,TRBJ2-7,TGTGCCAGCAGTTTTGGGGGCTACGAGCAGTACTTC,CASSFGGYEQYF
TRBV7-2,.,.,TRBJ1-5,TGTGCCAGCAGCTTAGCAGGGGGAAGCGGCAATCAGCCCCAGCATTTT,CASSLAGGSGNQPQHF
TRBV30,.,TRBD1,TRBJ2-1,TGTGCCTGGAGTGCTACTTGGGACAGGCTACTCAATGAGCAGTTCTTC,CAWSATWDRLLNEQFF
TRBV27,.,.,TRBJ1-1,TGTGCCAGCAGTTCCCACAGGGCCGGGGACACTGAAGCTTTCTTT,CASSSHRAGDTEAFF
TRBV10-3,once,.,TRBJ2-6,TGTGCCATCAGTGAGACAGGGAGAGGGGCCAACGTCCTGACTTTC,CAISETGRGANVLTF
TRBV5-8,.,.,TRBJ1-5,TGTGCCAGCAGCTCCCTGATGCGTAGCAATCAGCCCCAGCATTTT,CASSSLMRSNQPQHF
TRBV29-1,.,.,TRBJ2-4,TGCAGCGTTGGGCTTTCGGCCAAAAACATTCAGTACTTC,CSVGLSAKNIQYF
TRBV3-1,.,.,TRBJ2-7,TGTGCCAGCAGCCAAGCCCAGCGGGCCCCCTACGAGCAGTACTTC,CASSQAQRAPYEQYF
TRBV2,.,.,TRBJ2-7,TGTGCCAGCAGGTCCTACGAGCAGTACTTC,CASRSYEQYF
TRBV18,.,.,TRBJ2-1,TGTGCCAGCACCCGGACTAGGGGGAACCATGAGCAGTTCTTC,CASTRTRGNHEQFF
TRBV29-1,.,.,TRBJ2-2,TGCAGCGTTGAAAGGGGATCGGTAACCGGGGAGCTGTTTTTT,CSVERGSVTGELFF
TRBV27,once,.,TRBJ2-1,TGTGCCAGCAGTTACGGGGAGTCAGTGAATGAGCAGTTCTTC,CASSYGESVNEQFF
TRBV2,once,.,TRBJ2-2,TGTGCCAGCAGTGCGGGGTTGGCCGGGGAGCTGTTTTTT,CASSAGLAGELFF
TRBV2,.,.,TRBJ2-4,TGTGCCAGCAGTGGGACAGAGGGGGCCAAAAACATTCAGTACTTC,CASSGTEGAKNIQYF
TRBV4-3,once,.,TRBJ1-1,TGCGCCAGCAGCCAACAGACAAGTCCTGAGATGGCTTTCTTT,CASSQQTSPEMAFF
TRBV7-2,.,.,TRBJ1-1,TGTGCCGATGGGTTGGCGAACACTGAAGCTTTCTTT,CADGLANTEAFF
TRBV20-1,.,.,TRBJ2-2,TGCAGTGCTAGCGGGAAGAACACCGGGGAGCTGTTTTTT,CSASGKNTGELFF
TRBV6-1,once,.,TRBJ1-5,TGTGCCAGCAGTGAAGTTGGGGGGACCAATCAGCCCCAGCATTTT,CASSEVGGTNQPQHF
TRBV30,.,.,TRBJ1-4,TGTGCCAGTGGGTTGAATAATGAAAAACTGTTTTTT,CASGLNNEKLFF
TRBV20-1,.,.,TRBJ2-3,TGCAGTGCTAGCGGGGACATAGTCACAGATACGCAGTATTTT,CSASGDIVTDTQYF